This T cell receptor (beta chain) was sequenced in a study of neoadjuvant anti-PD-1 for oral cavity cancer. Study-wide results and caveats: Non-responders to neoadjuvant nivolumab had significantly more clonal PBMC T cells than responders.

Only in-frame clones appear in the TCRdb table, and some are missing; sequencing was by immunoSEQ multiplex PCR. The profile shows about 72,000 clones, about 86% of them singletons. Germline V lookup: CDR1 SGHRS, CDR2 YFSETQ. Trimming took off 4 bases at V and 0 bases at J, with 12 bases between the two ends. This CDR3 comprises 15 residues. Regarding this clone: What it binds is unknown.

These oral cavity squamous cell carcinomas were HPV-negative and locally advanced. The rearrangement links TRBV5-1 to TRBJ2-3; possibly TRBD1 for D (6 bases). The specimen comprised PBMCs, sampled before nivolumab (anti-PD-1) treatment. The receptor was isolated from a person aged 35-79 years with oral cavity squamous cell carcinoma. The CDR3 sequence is CASSKTGISTDTQYF. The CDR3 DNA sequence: TGCGCCAGCAGCAAAACAGGGATTAGCACAGATACGCAGTATTTT.